A single sample gave rise to the 32 T cell receptor beta chains below, sequenced in a study of human T cells and chemical hapten exposure. One entry per CDR3 protein results from TCRdb running MiXCR on the RACE reads. The sample holds roughly 84,000 distinct CDR3 sequences, under 14% seen once. Described time point: patch test 3, about 24 weeks after DPC sensitization. Treatment in this sample: therapeutic diphenylcyclopropenone sensitization with weekly scalp DPC. The starting material was whole blood, obtained in connection with sensitization to the hapten diphenylcyclopropenone (DPC). The origin of the receptors is a woman aged 45-65 years with alopecia areata. Some clones in this sample may be carry-over from other donors' samples.

This clonotype was seen at least ten times. The chain recombines TRBV6-2 or TRBV6-3 with TRBJ1-5; TRBD1 aligns across 8 bases. V lost 6 bases and J lost 0; bases outside the gene matches: 7. Germline-derived CDR1 and CDR2 are MNHEY and SVGEGT. This CDR3 has 16 residues. The DNA of the CDR3 is TGTGCCAGCAGCAAGACAGGGGCTTATAGCAATCAGCCCCAGCATTTT. Its translation: CASSKTGAYSNQPQHF.

In its sample, this clonotype was seen many times. The chain carries TRBV5-1 and TRBJ2-3, with TRBD2 matching over 11 bases. Unmatched junction bases numbered 4, after V lost 0 bases and J lost 4 bases. Per the germline V gene, CDR1 is SGHRS and CDR2 is YFSETQ. This CDR3 is built from 16 residues. DNA for the CDR3: TGCGCCAGCAGCTTGGAACTAGCGGGAGTGCCAGATACGCAGTATTTT. This codes for CASSLELAGVPDTQYF.

The gene calls are TRBV20-1 and TRBJ2-3; 7 positions agree with TRBD1. This CDR3 comprises 17 residues. CDR1 DFQATT and CDR2 SNEGSKA come from the germline V gene (reference sequence). The V segment lost 6 bases and the J segment 1 base; nucleotides outside the gene matches: 16. The CDR3 DNA sequence: TGCAGTGCAACAACAGGGGTGGGTGCACGGGGCACAGATACGCAGTATTTT. Translation gives CSATTGVGARGTDTQYF.

This clonotype appeared a few times. The rearrangement links TRBV5-4 to TRBJ2-7; tentatively, D is TRBD1 (6 bases). CDR3 length: 12 amino acids. Germline lookup yields CDR1 SGHNT and CDR2 YYREEE (reference sequence). Trimming left V 2 bases short and J 7 bases short, with 10 bases between. CDR3 in DNA: TGTGCCAGCAGCTTAGACAGGCTAGAGCAGTACTTC. This codes for CASSLDRLEQYF. Based on the CDR3 plus reference TRBV5-4 and TRBJ2-7, the full variable domain is ETGVTQSPTHLIKTRGQQVTLRCSSQSGHNTVSWYQQALGQGPQFIFQYYREEENGRGNFPPRFSGLQFPNYSSELNVNALELDDSALYLCASSLDRLEQYFGPGTRLTVT.

This clonotype was counted many times. The V and J genes are TRBV6-5 and TRBJ1-2, with D perhaps TRBD1 (5 bases). V lost 6 bases and J lost 2, with 13 bases in between. This CDR3 is built from 14 residues. Looked up from germline, CDR1 is MNHEY and CDR2 is SVGAGI. CDR3 residues: CASRWPGGNYGYTF. The CDR3 bases are TGTGCCAGCAGATGGCCGGGGGGGAACTATGGCTACACCTTC.

This clonotype was counted a few times. This chain connects TRBV27 to TRBJ2-1, with D maybe TRBD2 (7 bases). V lost 2 bases and J 8 bases, leaving 25 bases between the germline ends. The germline V gene encodes CDR1 MNHEY and CDR2 SMNVEV (reference sequence). The CDR3 contains 18 residues. DNA of the CDR3: TGTGCCAGCAGTTTACGGACGGGGGGCGCATTTCCCTTCGATGAGCAGTTCTTC. Translated: CASSLRTGGAFPFDEQFF.

The V call is TRBV10-3, the J call TRBJ1-2; D uncertain. This CDR3 is 12 amino acids long. Trimming removed 2 bases at V and 5 bases at J, with 6 bases between. Germline CDR1 reads ENHRY; CDR2 reads SYGVKD. The CDR3 sequence: CAISETEYGYTF. The CDR3, as DNA: TGTGCCATCAGTGAGACAGAGTATGGCTACACCTTC.

This clonotype has a count of ten or more. This sequence joins TRBV20-1 and TRBJ1-5; a weak D match, TRBD1 (5 bases). Per the germline V gene, CDR1 is DFQATT and CDR2 is SNEGSKA (reference sequence). Trimming cost V 3 bases and J 7 bases, with 16 bases left between them. The CDR3 extends over 14 amino acids. The CDR3 region has the DNA TGCAGTGCTAGCATTTCAGGGATCGGGCAGCCCCAGCATTTT. Amino acid sequence: CSASISGIGQPQHF.

The chain employs TRBV29-1 and TRBJ2-1; TRBD2 matches 9 bases. The CDR3 has 15 amino acids. Germline trimming cut 6 bases from V and 6 bases from J; bases unmatched to any gene: 12. Germline assignment: CDR1 SQVTM and CDR2 ANQGSEA. The CDR3 nucleotides read TGCAGCGTCGCACACATAGCGGGAGTCTTCAATGAGCAGTTCTTC. It specifies CSVAHIAGVFNEQFF.

There are a few counts of this clonotype. The chain couples TRBV21-1 to TRBJ1-1; TRBD1 was called by the table and not checked on the DNA. TRBV21-1 is described as a pseudogene. The CDR3 is made up of 13 amino acids. This CDR3 reads CASSTAEGAQAFF. CDR3 nucleotides: TGTGCCAGCAGCACGGCTGAGGGGGCGCAGGCTTTCTTT.

This rearrangement joins TRBV7-2 to TRBJ2-7, with 8 bases matching TRBD1. J lost 5 bases, V lost 3 bases, and 9 bases had no gene match. The CDR3 loop spans 15 amino acids. Germline values: CDR1 SGHTA, CDR2 FQGNSA. CDR3 DNA: TGTGCCAGCAGCTTCCTGGGACAGGCGGTCAACGAGCAGTACTTC. Translated: CASSFLGQAVNEQYF.

V and J are TRBV3-1 and TRBJ2-2, with D uncertain. The germline gives CDR1 LGHDT, CDR2 YNNKEL (reference sequence). The length of the CDR3 is 16 residues. V dropped 4 bases and J dropped 5 bases, with 17 bases sitting between them. DNA of the CDR3: TGTGCCAGCAGCCCGAGTCGAACCCGTCTTACCGGGGAGCTGTTTTTT. Its protein is CASSPSRTRLTGELFF.

The chain has TRBV6-5 and TRBJ2-3; D is tentatively TRBD1 or TRBD2 (6 bases each). The V end lost 6 bases, the J end lost 1 base, and 20 bases lay between the germline ends. Germline-derived CDR1 and CDR2 are MNHEY and SVGAGI. The CDR3 extends over 17 amino acids. The DNA of the CDR3 is TGTGCCAGCAGCCGTCTAGGGGGGCAAGTTGGCACAGATACGCAGTATTTT. This codes for CASSRLGGQVGTDTQYF.

V gene TRBV2 combines with J gene TRBJ2-7, with 7 nucleotides matching TRBD1. This CDR3 is built from 13 residues. The germline gives CDR1 SNHLY, CDR2 FYNNEI. V shed 5 bases and J 0 bases; nucleotides not matched to a gene: 1. The chain's CDR3 is CASSWDSSYEQYF. Written as DNA, the CDR3 is TGTGCCAGCAGTTGGGACAGCTCCTACGAGCAGTACTTC.

This clonotype was detected ten times or more. The genes are TRBV29-1 and TRBJ2-1; 8 bases map to TRBD1. The ends lost 7 bases at V and 12 bases at J; junction bases unmatched: 2. Germline CDR1 and CDR2: SQVTM and ANQGSEA. This CDR3 comprises 9 residues. The CDR3 spells CSAGQGQFF. CDR3 coding DNA: TGCAGCGCCGGACAGGGGCAGTTCTTC.

In this sample, this clonotype turned up many times. This sequence joins TRBV12-3 or TRBV12-4 and TRBJ2-2; D is undetermined. V was cut by 6 bases and J by 4 bases, with 15 bases left in between. The CDR3 spans 15 residues. The CDR3 region is CASRLFSEVTGELFF. The CDR3 DNA sequence: TGTGCCAGCAGGCTATTCTCAGAGGTCACCGGGGAGCTGTTTTTT.

This clonotype was recorded a few times. The gene calls are TRBV29-1 and TRBJ2-3; D unresolved. Germline V CDR1 and CDR2: SQVTM, ANQGSEA. The V gene lost 3 bases and the J gene lost 0 bases, with 10 bases spanning the gap. This CDR3 region has 14 residues. DNA of the CDR3: TGCAGCGTTGATCGGGCGGCTAGCACAGATACGCAGTATTTT. Translation: CSVDRAASTDTQYF.

This clonotype came up many times. This chain links TRBV5-1 with TRBJ2-7; TRBD2 matches at 7 bases. J lost 3 bases, V lost 5 bases, and 8 bases had no gene match. Germline V gives CDR1 SGHRS, CDR2 YFSETQ. The CDR3 length is 14 residues. The CDR3 nucleotides are TGCGCCAGCAGACTGGAAGCGGGGAACTACGAGCAGTACTTC. This codes for CASRLEAGNYEQYF. Based on the CDR3 plus reference TRBV5-1 and TRBJ2-7, the full variable domain is KAGVTQTPRYLIKTRGQQVTLSCSPISGHRSVSWYQQTPGQGLQFLFEYFSETQRNKGNFPGRFSGRQFSNSRSEMNVSTLELGDSALYLCASRLEAGNYEQYFGPGTRLTVT.

V gene TRBV5-1 combines with J gene TRBJ2-5, with TRBD2 identical over 10 bases. The CDR3 runs 16 residues. The germline CDR1 and CDR2 sequences are SGHRS and YFSETQ. V shed 0 bases, J shed 1 base, and the junction held 3 bases outside the gene matches. The CDR3 here is CASSLVASGGQETQYF. DNA for the CDR3: TGCGCCAGCAGCTTGGTGGCTAGCGGGGGCCAAGAGACCCAGTACTTC.

The genes are TRBV18 and TRBJ2-1, with TRBD2 matching over 13 bases. The CDR3 has 17 residues. Germline trimming cut 2 bases from V and 3 bases from J; bases unmatched to any gene: 4. Germline lookup yields CDR1 KGHSH and CDR2 LQKENI. The CDR3 DNA follows: TGTGCCAGCTCACCATCCGGGACTAGCGGGAACTACAATGAGCAGTTCTTC. Protein sequence: CASSPSGTSGNYNEQFF.

This clonotype was recorded a few times. The chain joins TRBV12-2 to TRBJ2-3; TRBD2 reflects the table's D call only, with no check against the DNA. TRBV12-2 is noted as a pseudogene. This CDR3 has 12 amino acids. CDR3 sequence reads: CASRLPTDTQYF. CDR3 bases: TGTGCAAGTCGCCTCCCCACAGATACGCAGTATTTT.

The chain is built from TRBV5-8 and TRBJ2-7; D is possibly TRBD1 (5 bases). The germline V and J ends were trimmed by 0 bases and 2 bases, with 12 bases remaining between them. Per the germline V gene, CDR1 is SGHTS and CDR2 is YDEGEE. The CDR3 runs to 15 residues. Here the CDR3 DNA reads TGTGCCAGCAGCTTGGGGGCAGGGTTAGCCTACGAGCAGTACTTC. Translation: CASSLGAGLAYEQYF.

The chain carries TRBV5-1 and TRBJ2-7, with TRBD2 matching 10 bases. The CDR3 runs 15 residues. Germline CDR1 and CDR2: SGHRS and YFSETQ. V shed 3 bases, J shed 7 bases, and the junction held 10 bases outside the gene matches. The DNA of the CDR3 is TGCGCCAGCAGCTGGTCGGCTAGCGGGAGTAGGGAGCAGTACTTC. Translation: CASSWSASGSREQYF.

This clonotype came up many times. This chain links TRBV20-1 with TRBJ2-1; D is possibly TRBD2 (5 bases). The CDR3 consists of 13 residues. Germline CDR1 is DFQATT and CDR2 is SNEGSKA (reference sequence). V shed 1 base and J shed 6 bases, with 10 bases lying between them. The DNA of the CDR3 is TGCAGTGCTAGAGGTGACACTAGCAATGAGCAGTTCTTC. It encodes CSARGDTSNEQFF.

This clonotype was picked up many times. The rearrangement joins TRBV11-2 to TRBJ2-3; weak D call: TRBD2 (6 bases). This CDR3 contains 13 residues. Germline V gives CDR1 SGHAT, CDR2 FQNNGV. V gave up 5 bases and J gave up 3 bases, with 9 bases separating them. The CDR3 spells CASSQAGTDTQYF. Written as DNA, the CDR3 is TGTGCCAGCAGCCAAGCGGGTACAGATACGCAGTATTTT.

This clonotype was found a few times. The chain links TRBV19 to TRBJ1-5; tentatively, D is TRBD1 (6 bases). The ends were cut back, 11 bases at V and 0 bases at J, with 14 bases in the middle. Germline V CDR1 and CDR2: LNHDA, SQIVND (reference sequence). The CDR3 sequence is 14 residues long. CDR3 in DNA: TGTGCCCTCGGGGGGGCTTATAGCAATCAGCCCCAGCATTTT. Translating gives CALGGAYSNQPQHF.

This clonotype was found many times. The chain recombines TRBV5-1 with TRBJ1-1; possibly TRBD1 for D (5 bases). Between the trimmed V and J ends, which lost 4 bases and 0 bases, there was a span of 13 bases. This CDR3 has 15 amino acids. CDR1 SGHRS and CDR2 YFSETQ come from the germline V gene. The CDR3 DNA sequence: TGCGCCAGCAGCGCGGAGGTGACAGTGAACACTGAAGCTTTCTTT. This translates into CASSAEVTVNTEAFF.

At least ten counts were recorded for this clonotype. The rearrangement links TRBV18 to TRBJ1-1, with D maybe TRBD1 (5 bases). This CDR3 comprises 12 residues. V was trimmed by 6 bases and J by 7 bases, leaving 12 bases between them. Germline V gives CDR1 KGHSH, CDR2 LQKENI. The CDR3 DNA reads TGTGCCAGCTCGCCTCAGGGACGTGAAGCTTTCTTT. Encoded protein: CASSPQGREAFF.

The sample holds many counts of this clonotype. The genes are TRBV24-1 and TRBJ2-3; D ambiguous. V lost 0 bases, J lost 1 base, and 10 bases lay in between. The germline V gene encodes CDR1 KGHDR and CDR2 SFDVKD. This CDR3 region has 16 residues. CDR3 DNA sequence: TGTGCCACCAGTGATTTGTTGCTGGGTGGCACAGATACGCAGTATTTT. Translating it yields CATSDLLLGGTDTQYF.

Points on this clonotype: A much larger clone sits a single nucleotide away, making a read error possible. This chain links TRBV7-2 with TRBJ2-1, with D maybe TRBD1 (5 bases). The CDR3 sequence is 15 residues long. V was trimmed by 4 bases and J by 8 bases, leaving 18 bases between them. Looked up from germline, CDR1 is SGHTA and CDR2 is FQGNSA. The CDR3 here is CASSSVSRADDEQFF. In DNA form, the CDR3 reads TGTGCCAGCAGCTCAGTGTCCAGGGCAGACGATGAGCAGTTCTTC. Variable domain in full (rest from reference TRBV7-2 and TRBJ2-1): GAGVSQSPSNKVTEKGKDVELRCDPISGHTALYWYRQSLGQGLEFLIYFQGNSAPDKSGLPSDRFSAERTGGSVSTLTIQRTQQEDSAVYLCASSSVSRADDEQFFGPGTRLTVL.

This clonotype appeared a few times. V gene TRBV12-3 or TRBV12-4 combines with J gene TRBJ2-7; TRBD1 or TRBD2 may be the D gene (5 bases each). The CDR3 runs to 13 residues. V lost 8 bases and J lost 0, with 11 bases in between. The CDR3 reads CASWDGTSYEQYF. Here the CDR3 DNA reads TGTGCCAGCTGGGACGGAACCTCCTACGAGCAGTACTTC.

This clonotype was counted ten times or more. V gene TRBV28 combines with J gene TRBJ2-7, with 7 bases aligning to TRBD1. J lost 3 bases, V lost 2 bases, and 7 bases had no gene match. The CDR3 spans 15 residues. CDR1 and CDR2 (germline): MDHEN, SYDVKM. The CDR3 DNA follows: TGTGCCAGCAGTTTAAGGGGAAGGGGGCACTACGAGCAGTACTTC. It is translated as CASSLRGRGHYEQYF.